This T cell receptor (beta chain) was profiled in a study of T cell changes during pregnancy in multiple sclerosis. The method was immunoSEQ multiplex PCR; TCRdb's version includes in-frame clones alone and lacks a portion of them. The table shows fewer than 80,000 clones, with around 92% occurring only once. Germline lookup yields CDR1 SGHDT and CDR2 YYEEEE. The CDR3 length is 16 residues. The ends lost 2 bases at V and 0 bases at J; junction bases unmatched: 5. The chain employs TRBV5-6 and TRBJ1-5; 7 bases match TRBD1. This TCR was recovered from a female donor in good health, enrolled as a control in a pregnancy study. This specimen consisted of peripheral blood, obtained in the first trimester of pregnancy. The CDR3 DNA sequence: TGTGCCAGCAGCTTCGGGAAGGGGGCTAGCAATCAGCCCCAGCATTTT. This encodes CASSFGKGASNQPQHF.